A selection of T cell receptor beta chains follows, all from one sample in a study of beta chain features in type 1 diabetes. Only in-frame clones appear in the TCRdb table, and some are missing; sequencing was by immunoSEQ multiplex PCR. The sample lists under 300,000 clones, 25% to 35% occurring once. The sequenced material came from central memory CD4+ T cells from blood. The receptors come from a man younger than 40 in good health. The conserved cysteine and the conserved F or W are not part of the CDR3 here. Fields, in order: V gene, J gene, D gene, CDR3 protein. A D gene is named only where the DNA matches it firmly.

>TRBV28|TRBJ2-5|NA
ASSSPDQETQY
>TRBV30|TRBJ2-1|NA
ACINHNEQF
>TRBV5-4|TRBJ2-7|NA
ASSLDKREY
>TRBV7-2|TRBJ2-5|TRBD1
ASESNLQGAQY
>TRBV19|TRBJ1-1|NA
ASSIRGSGGAF
>TRBV5-1|TRBJ1-2|TRBD1
ASSRGQYYGYT
>TRBV9|TRBJ2-2|TRBD2
ASSVSGGPTGELF
>TRBV5-1|TRBJ2-5|NA
ASSSRHWYQETQY
>TRBV7-9|TRBJ2-4|NA
ASSQTALAKNIQY
>TRBV6-1|TRBJ2-7|TRBD1
ASSELWGQGTYEQY
>TRBV4-3|TRBJ2-3|NA
ASSQDGATTQY
>TRBV5-4|TRBJ1-1|NA
ASSWDGLSNTEAF
>TRBV15|TRBJ1-5|NA
ATSPAQGQRPQH
>TRBV5-1|TRBJ2-3|NA
ASSLEGQGTDTQY
>TRBV7-2|TRBJ2-1|TRBD2
ASSFQAGARNEQF
>TRBV21-1|TRBJ2-1|NA
ASSKEQASSYNEQF
>TRBV6-5|TRBJ2-1|TRBD2
ASSIKREGYNEQF
>TRBV5-1|TRBJ2-1|TRBD1
ASSSVTGANEQF
>TRBV4-1|TRBJ2-7|TRBD1
ASSLGTGVGEQY
>TRBV29-1|TRBJ1-1|TRBD1
SVEGTGMNTEAF
>TRBV30|TRBJ1-6|NA
AWSVRVGSGSPLH
>TRBV25-1|TRBJ1-5|NA
ASSGPTPGQPQH
>TRBV28|TRBJ2-7|TRBD2
ASSLHRGSGDSYEQY
>TRBV2|TRBJ2-1|NA
ASSGEGAEQF
>TRBV25-1|TRBJ2-5|NA
ASSSGAEETQY
>TRBV28|TRBJ2-7|NA
ASSLTGSYEQY
>TRBV9|TRBJ2-5|NA
ASSAFQETQY
>TRBV7-8|TRBJ2-1|NA
ASSRGYEQF
>TRBV5-1|TRBJ2-5|TRBD1
ASSAGDRGEETQY
>TRBV7-2|TRBJ2-3|NA
ASSLGVSTDTQY
>TRBV29-1|TRBJ1-1|TRBD1
SSETGVNTEAF
>TRBV5-1|TRBJ1-2|NA
ASSLEAARYGYT
>TRBV7-2|TRBJ2-1|TRBD2
ASSLAASGGASSYNEQF
>TRBV30|TRBJ1-1|NA
AWVPGGNREAF
>TRBV13|TRBJ1-5|NA
ASSLVERTQPQH
>TRBV19|TRBJ2-1|NA
ASSNPREQF
>TRBV5-1|TRBJ2-3|NA
ASSFSSASSTDTQY
>TRBV5-5|TRBJ2-2|NA
ASSLEWNTGELF
>TRBV29-1|TRBJ2-3|NA
SVVIDRSTDTQY
>TRBV5-4|TRBJ2-7|NA
ASSPEGGSYEQY
>TRBV5-4|TRBJ2-5|NA
ASSPSSDQETQY
>TRBV7-2|TRBJ2-1|NA
ASSLVYSDNEQF
>TRBV28|TRBJ2-3|NA
ASTVSGTDTQY
>TRBV6-1|TRBJ2-2|NA
ASSEANTGELF
>TRBV7-9|TRBJ1-2|TRBD1
AGTGASFRYGYT
>TRBV2|TRBJ2-1|NA
ASTGERGNEQF
>TRBV15|TRBJ2-5|NA
ATSRVRQIQETQY
>TRBV4-2|TRBJ2-3|NA
ATEDGLADTQY
>TRBV5-1|TRBJ2-7|NA
ASRFGGGGSYEQY
>TRBV11-2|TRBJ2-5|NA
ASSLRPQETQY